This TCR beta chain was documented in a study of Tregs in tolerant kidney transplant recipients. The nonmyeloablative bone marrow transplants came from related graft donors, with transient mixed chimerism. The germline V gene encodes CDR1 DFQATT and CDR2 SNEGSKA (reference sequence). CDR3 length equals 9 residues. Concerning this clone itself: Its ends do not fully match the called genes, so a read error is possible.

The assay was immunoSEQ multiplex PCR, and TCRdb's table has in-frame clones only and misses some. The sample records about 64,000 clones, around 87% being singletons. J is TRBJ1-6 and V is TRBV20-1; D gene unclear. Material: CD4+ T cells from blood (PBMCs), obtained 6 months after the transplant. The sequence was collected from a human patient who received a combined kidney and bone marrow transplant. Some T cells may be graft donor cells. This chain's CDR3 is CSVNSPLHF. As DNA, the CDR3 is TGCAGTGTCAATTCCCCCCTCCACTTT.